The 30 T cell receptor beta chains presented below share a single source sample, sequenced in a study of technical replicates of blood from a few donors. The assay was immunoSEQ multiplex PCR, and TCRdb's table has in-frame clones only and misses some. The sample holds over 60,000 clones; 93% are singletons and the top ten take 0.25%. Material for sequencing was T cells isolated from PBMCs. The source is a human donor in good health.

The CDR3 nucleotides read TGCGCCAGTACCTCGGGAGACAGGGGTAACGAGCAGTACTTC. Translating gives CASTSGDRGNEQYF. The chain joins TRBV5-1 to TRBJ2-7, with TRBD1 matching over 8 bases. Looked up from germline, CDR1 is SGHRS and CDR2 is YFSETQ. The CDR3 extends over 14 amino acids. V lost 8 bases, J lost 5 bases, and 12 bases stayed unmatched.

The genes are TRBV7-6 and TRBJ2-1, with D possibly being TRBD2 (6 bases). This CDR3 contains 15 residues. V was clipped by 0 bases and J by 5 bases, with 11 bases between them. Germline CDR1 and CDR2: SGHVS and FNYEAQ. CDR3 residues: CASSLAPRENNEQFF. The CDR3 bases are TGTGCCAGCAGCTTAGCCCCCCGGGAGAACAATGAGCAGTTCTTC.

The chain links TRBV29-1 to TRBJ2-2, with 8 bases fitting TRBD1. The CDR3 runs to 15 residues. Trimming cost V 6 bases and J 5 bases; bases outside gene matches: 11. Germline lookup yields CDR1 SQVTM and CDR2 ANQGSEA. CDR3 nucleotide sequence: TGCAGCGTGGAAAGGGGACAGGACCATACCGGGGAGCTGTTTTTT. Amino acids: CSVERGQDHTGELFF.

CDR3 sequence (DNA): TGTGCCAGCAGCTTAGGAGGGAACGGTCAGCCCCAGCATTTT. Its protein product is CASSLGGNGQPQHF. V is TRBV7-8 and J is TRBJ1-5, with D unresolved. The CDR3 consists of 14 residues. Germline V gene lookup returns CDR1 SGHVS and CDR2 FQNEAQ. The germline V and J ends were trimmed by 1 base and 6 bases, with 10 bases remaining between them.

The chain links TRBV6-5 to TRBJ2-2, with D possibly TRBD1 on 5 matching bases. The CDR3 is made up of 12 amino acids. Germline lookup yields CDR1 MNHEY and CDR2 SVGAGI. Trimming stripped 5 bases from V and 6 bases from J, with 7 bases between. The CDR3 loop reads CASSPRAGELFF. The CDR3 DNA follows: TGTGCCAGCAGTCCCAGGGCCGGGGAGCTGTTTTTT.

V usage is TRBV10-3 and J usage is TRBJ2-3; D perhaps matches TRBD2 (5 bases). The CDR3 is 14 amino acids. Germline V CDR1 and CDR2: ENHRY, SYGVKD. V was trimmed by 3 bases and J by 0 bases, leaving 7 bases between them. The CDR3 reads CAISDRTSTDTQYF. The CDR3 nucleotides are TGTGCCATCAGTGATCGGACTAGCACAGATACGCAGTATTTT.

CDR3 sequence reads: CASSSGDRDTDTQYF. The CDR3 DNA sequence: TGCGCCAGCAGCTCGGGGGACAGGGACACAGATACGCAGTATTTT. The rearrangement uses TRBV5-1 and TRBJ2-3, with 9 bases aligning to TRBD1. Germline-derived CDR1 and CDR2 are SGHRS and YFSETQ. J gave up 2 bases and V 3 bases, and 4 bases lay outside the gene matches. The CDR3 length is 15 residues.

This chain joins TRBV12-5 and TRBJ1-1; no definite D call. Germline V CDR1 and CDR2: LGHNT, FRNRAP. The CDR3 has 17 amino acids. The V gene lost 2 bases and the J gene lost 0 bases, with 16 bases spanning the gap. CDR3 bases: TGTGCTAGTGGTTTGATTATCAGCGGAAGCATGAACACTGAAGCTTTCTTT. Protein product: CASGLIISGSMNTEAFF.

This chain's CDR3 is CATIRSYEQYF. The CDR3 nucleotides read TGTGCCACTATCAGGTCCTACGAGCAGTACTTC. V is TRBV28 and J is TRBJ2-7; no clear D. V lost 10 bases, J lost 1 base, and 8 bases lay in between. The CDR3 is 11 residues long. Germline CDR1 reads MDHEN; CDR2 reads SYDVKM.

J is TRBJ2-5 and V is TRBV29-1; D may be TRBD1 (6 bases). The CDR3 length is 12 residues. The V end was cut by 4 bases, the J end by 4 bases, with 10 bases between. Germline CDR1 is SQVTM and CDR2 is ANQGSEA. CDR3 DNA sequence: TGCAGCGTTGGATTAGGGGGAGAGACCCAGTACTTC. Its translation is CSVGLGGETQYF.

The chain carries TRBV19 and TRBJ1-2; D is unresolved. The germline V gene has CDR1 LNHDA and CDR2 SQIVND (reference sequence). The V and J ends lost 6 bases and 5 bases respectively, with 13 bases between them. The CDR3 runs 13 residues. The CDR3 reads CASSPGHQYGYTF. For the CDR3, the DNA is TGTGCCAGTAGCCCAGGCCATCAGTATGGCTACACCTTC. The complete variable domain, with remaining parts taken from reference TRBV19 and TRBJ1-2, reads DGGITQSPKYLFRKEGQNVTLSCEQNLNHDAMYWYRQDPGQGLRLIYYSQIVNDFQKGDIAEGYSVSREKKESFPLTVTSAQKNPTAFYLCASSPGHQYGYTFGSGTRLTVV.

The V gene is TRBV5-6, the J gene TRBJ2-5; a weak D match, TRBD2 (5 bases). This CDR3 has 13 residues. V dropped 0 bases and J dropped 6 bases, with 9 bases sitting between them. Germline CDR1 SGHDT, CDR2 YYEEEE. For the CDR3, the DNA is TGTGCCAGCAGCTTGGCCGGGGAGAAGACCCAGTACTTC. The encoded protein is CASSLAGEKTQYF.

The chain links TRBV6-5 to TRBJ1-2; weak D call: TRBD1 (5 bases). The CDR3 runs to 16 residues. V gave up 0 bases and J gave up 4 bases, with 15 bases separating them. Germline V lookup: CDR1 MNHEY, CDR2 SVGAGI. The CDR3 nucleotides are TGTGCCAGCAGTTACTCGGGGCAGGGACTTACCTATGGCTACACCTTC. It translates to CASSYSGQGLTYGYTF.

This chain connects TRBV28 to TRBJ1-4; 8 bases are shared with TRBD1. The germline gives CDR1 MDHEN, CDR2 SYDVKM. This CDR3 has 17 amino acids. V shed 7 bases and J 3 bases; nucleotides not matched to a gene: 13. CDR3 in DNA: TGTGCCAGCACCATGGTGGGCAGGGGGCTACCTAATGAAAAACTGTTTTTT. Translated: CASTMVGRGLPNEKLFF. The full variable domain, its missing parts supplied by reference TRBV28 and TRBJ1-4, is DVKVTQSSRYLVKRTGEKVFLECVQDMDHENMFWYRQDPGLGLRLIYFSYDVKMKEKGDIPEGYSVSREKKERFSLILESASTNQTSMYLCASTMVGRGLPNEKLFFGSGTQLSVL.

V is TRBV28 and J is TRBJ1-4; maybe TRBD1 (5 bases). This CDR3 region has 17 residues. Germline CDR1 MDHEN, CDR2 SYDVKM. V lost 6 bases and J lost 4, with 21 bases in between. DNA for the CDR3: TGTGCCAGCAGGTTCAACACTTGGACAACTCATAATGAAAAACTGTTTTTT. Residues: CASRFNTWTTHNEKLFF.

The chain is built from TRBV5-1 and TRBJ2-1, with TRBD2 identical over 9 bases. In germline, CDR1 is SGHRS, CDR2 YFSETQ. The CDR3 runs 15 residues. The ends lost 5 bases at V and 7 bases at J; junction bases unmatched: 10. The CDR3 sequence: CASRLGTSWSNEQFF. The CDR3 bases are TGCGCCAGCAGACTGGGGACTAGCTGGTCGAATGAGCAGTTCTTC.

As regards this clone: A junction boundary mismatches the germline segment, possibly from a read error. The rearrangement uses TRBV10-3 and TRBJ1-2, with TRBD1 matching 11 bases. CDR3 length: 16 residues. Germline V CDR1 and CDR2: ENHRY, SYGVKD. The CDR3, as DNA: TGTGCCATCAATCCGGGACAGGGGGTTGGAGTTGATGGCTATACCTTC. It is translated as CAINPGQGVGVDGYTF.

The chain recombines TRBV5-8 with TRBJ1-1; D call uncertain. Deletions cut 0 bases from V and 0 bases from J, with 9 bases between. Germline CDR1 SGHTS, CDR2 YDEGEE. The CDR3 loop spans 15 amino acids. This chain's CDR3 is CASSLANTVNTEAFF. The CDR3 DNA is TGTGCCAGCAGCTTGGCCAATACAGTGAACACTGAAGCTTTCTTT.

The chain is built from TRBV28 and TRBJ2-3; D is unresolved. CDR1 and CDR2 from the germline V gene are MDHEN and SYDVKM. Trimming removed 2 bases from V and 9 bases from J, with 9 bases in between. The CDR3 spans 12 residues. CDR3 residues: CASSLNYGTQYF. The CDR3 DNA sequence: TGTGCCAGCAGTTTAAATTACGGGACGCAGTATTTT. The whole variable domain, remainder taken from reference TRBV28 and TRBJ2-3, is DVKVTQSSRYLVKRTGEKVFLECVQDMDHENMFWYRQDPGLGLRLIYFSYDVKMKEKGDIPEGYSVSREKKERFSLILESASTNQTSMYLCASSLNYGTQYFGPGTRLTVL.

In regard to this clone: At one of its ends the junction is not consistent with the germline gene, which may arise from a read error. V gene TRBV6-6 combines with J gene TRBJ1-1; 7 bases line up with TRBD1. This CDR3 has 12 amino acids. Germline V gives CDR1 MNHNY, CDR2 SVGAGI (reference sequence). For the CDR3, the DNA is TGTGCCAGCAGTTACCCTCAGGAGGGACAGCTCTTT. It is translated as CASSYPQEGQLF.

The rearrangement uses TRBV5-1 and TRBJ1-2, with 10 bases identical to TRBD1. The CDR3 sequence is 18 residues long. The V gene end was trimmed by 0 bases and the J gene end by 3 bases; junction bases not matched to a gene: 11. Germline V CDR1 and CDR2: SGHRS, YFSETQ. As DNA, the CDR3 is TGCGCCAGCAGCTTGGTCCTTCGGACAGGGGGAGATGACTATGGCTACACCTTC. The encoded protein is CASSLVLRTGGDDYGYTF. The full variable domain, its missing parts supplied by reference TRBV5-1 and TRBJ1-2, is KAGVTQTPRYLIKTRGQQVTLSCSPISGHRSVSWYQQTPGQGLQFLFEYFSETQRNKGNFPGRFSGRQFSNSRSEMNVSTLELGDSALYLCASSLVLRTGGDDYGYTFGSGTRLTVV.

The J gene is TRBJ1-5, the V gene TRBV7-9, with TRBD1 matching over 7 bases. V was pared by 8 bases and J by 4 bases, with 8 bases of the junction left unmatched. Germline V gives CDR1 SEHNR, CDR2 FQNEAQ (reference sequence). The CDR3 is 14 residues long. The CDR3 loop is CASVATGSNQPQHF. CDR3 in DNA: TGTGCCAGCGTTGCGACAGGGAGTAATCAGCCCCAGCATTTT. Variable domain in full (rest from reference TRBV7-9 and TRBJ1-5): DTGVSQNPRHKITKRGQNVTFRCDPISEHNRLYWYRQTLGQGPEFLTYFQNEAQLEKSRLLSDRFSAERPKGSFSTLEIQRTEQGDSAMYLCASVATGSNQPQHFGDGTRLSIL.

The chain links TRBV5-1 to TRBJ2-1; TRBD2 might be the D (5 bases). Per the germline V gene, CDR1 is SGHRS and CDR2 is YFSETQ. Trimming took 1 base from V and 7 from J, leaving 15 bases between them. This CDR3 has 15 residues. In nucleotides, the CDR3 is TGCGCCAGCAGCTTGCAACAGCCGGGGTATAATGAGCAGTTCTTC. Amino acids: CASSLQQPGYNEQFF. The full variable domain, completed using reference TRBV5-1 and TRBJ2-1, is KAGVTQTPRYLIKTRGQQVTLSCSPISGHRSVSWYQQTPGQGLQFLFEYFSETQRNKGNFPGRFSGRQFSNSRSEMNVSTLELGDSALYLCASSLQQPGYNEQFFGPGTRLTVL.

J is TRBJ2-1 and V is TRBV5-1; TRBD2 matches at 8 bases. CDR1 and CDR2 from the germline V gene are SGHRS and YFSETQ. V was pared by 4 bases and J by 1 base, with 1 base of the junction left unmatched. CDR3 length equals 14 residues. In nucleotides, the CDR3 is TGCGCCAGCAGCCCGGGGGGGTCCTACAATGAGCAGTTCTTC. Translating it yields CASSPGGSYNEQFF.

The chain couples TRBV6-1 to TRBJ2-7; 8 bases map to TRBD2. The germline gives CDR1 MNHNS, CDR2 SASEGT. CDR3 length: 13 amino acids. Trimming at V came to 2 bases and at J to 5 bases, leaving 2 bases not matched to a gene. CDR3 nucleotide sequence: TGTGCCAGCAGTGAAAGCGGGGGCGACGAGCAGTACTTC. This encodes CASSESGGDEQYF.

CDR3 sequence: CASSDRTGGGNSPLHF. The CDR3 region has the DNA TGTGCCAGCAGTGACCGTACAGGGGGTGGTAATTCACCCCTCCACTTT. The rearrangement links TRBV6-4 to TRBJ1-6, with TRBD1 matching over 8 bases. Trimming took 2 bases from V and 6 from J; bases not matched to a gene: 6. This CDR3 contains 16 residues. Germline V CDR1 and CDR2: MRHNA, SNTAGT.

This chain connects TRBV29-1 to TRBJ1-2, with TRBD1 identical over 8 bases. The CDR3 loop spans 13 amino acids. V was clipped by 5 bases and J by 3 bases; unmatched bases: 5. Germline values: CDR1 SQVTM, CDR2 ANQGSEA. CDR3 protein: CSVWTGRHYGYTF. The DNA of the CDR3 is TGCAGCGTTTGGACAGGGCGACACTATGGCTACACCTTC.

This clone appeared once. This sequence joins TRBV20-1 and TRBJ1-2, with 8 bases that match TRBD1. Trimming cost V 4 bases and J 8 bases; bases outside gene matches: 3. The CDR3 consists of 11 residues. CDR1 and CDR2 from the germline V gene are DFQATT and SNEGSKA (reference sequence). The CDR3 loop reads CSANGDRGYTF. The CDR3 coding sequence is TGCAGTGCTAATGGGGACAGGGGCTACACCTTC.

The rearrangement joins TRBV30 to TRBJ1-1; 8 bases map to TRBD1. The CDR3 sequence is 15 residues long. The junction had 14 bases not matched to a gene; V was cut back by 3 bases and J by 8 bases. Per the germline V gene, CDR1 is GTSNPN and CDR2 is SVGIG (reference sequence). The chain's CDR3 is CAWRSLGQGAGEAFF. The CDR3 DNA is TGTGCCTGGAGAAGCCTCGGGCAGGGGGCCGGGGAAGCTTTCTTT.

The V and J genes are TRBV28 and TRBJ1-1; perhaps TRBD1 as D (5 bases). V was trimmed by 6 bases and J by 8 bases, leaving 22 bases between them. This CDR3 comprises 15 residues. Germline values: CDR1 MDHEN, CDR2 SYDVKM. The CDR3 nucleotides read TGTGCCAGCAGGCCCCCAGGGTTGTCAGCGCAGGAAGCTTTCTTT. Translating gives CASRPPGLSAQEAFF.